Each of the 17 T cell receptor beta chains below was sequenced from the same sample in a study of T cell repertoires in cytomegalovirus infection. Using its own MiXCR run on the reads, TCRdb lists one record per CDR3 protein. The sample includes approximately 490,000 distinct CDR3 sequences, approximately 10% of them seen just once. The sample consisted of PBMCs. Source of these receptors: a human donor in good health (CMV status not recorded). Some clones in this sample may be carry-over from other donors' samples.

This clonotype was seen a few times. The chain combines TRBV6-6 with TRBJ2-7; 12 nucleotides align to TRBD2. The CDR3 consists of 12 residues. CDR1 and CDR2 (germline): MNHNY, SVGAGI (reference sequence). V was clipped by 6 bases and J by 6 bases; unmatched bases: 0. The CDR3 DNA reads as TGTGCCAGCAGGACTAGCGGGAGCGAGCAGTACTTC. As protein: CASRTSGSEQYF.

This clonotype was found many times. The DNA for the CDR3 is TGTGCCAGCCAACAGGGATATAGCAATCAGCCCCAGCATTTT. Its protein product is CASQQGYSNQPQHF. The rearrangement uses TRBV27 and TRBJ1-5, with D perhaps matching TRBD1 (6 bases). This CDR3 contains 14 residues. The germline V gene has CDR1 MNHEY and CDR2 SMNVEV (reference sequence). The ends were cut back, 8 bases at V and 0 bases at J, with 11 bases in the middle.

The sample holds many counts of this clonotype. This chain links TRBV27 with TRBJ1-2, with TRBD1 matching over 9 bases. The CDR3 is made up of 14 amino acids. Germline V gene sequence: CDR1 MNHEY, CDR2 SMNVEV (reference sequence). V shed 3 bases, J shed 8 bases, and the junction held 7 bases outside the gene matches. The CDR3 reads CASSFSGTGSGYTF. The CDR3 DNA reads as TGTGCCAGCAGTTTCTCCGGGACAGGGAGCGGCTACACCTTC.

The chain uses TRBV19 and TRBJ1-5; TRBD1 matches at 9 bases. CDR1 and CDR2 (germline): LNHDA, SQIVND (reference sequence). The V segment lost 6 bases and the J segment 2 bases; nucleotides outside the gene matches: 5. There are 15 residues in the CDR3. The CDR3 loop reads CASRATGGGNQPQHF. CDR3 bases: TGTGCCAGTAGGGCGACAGGGGGAGGCAATCAGCCCCAGCATTTT.

This clonotype was picked up many times. The chain is built from TRBV4-1 and TRBJ2-7; weak D call: TRBD2 (6 bases). The CDR3 totals 16 residues. The V end was cut by 3 bases, the J end by 2 bases, with 17 bases between. Per the germline V gene, CDR1 is MGHRA and CDR2 is YSYEKL. CDR3 nucleotide sequence: TGCGCCAGCAGCCAGGACCCAGTGCGGGGTGCCTACGAGCAGTACTTC. Translating it yields CASSQDPVRGAYEQYF.

This clonotype was seen more than once but under ten times. The CDR3: CSASGLAVRVYEQYF. CDR3 DNA: TGCAGTGCTAGTGGGCTAGCAGTTAGGGTCTACGAGCAGTACTTC. The V and J genes are TRBV20-1 and TRBJ2-7, with a weak D call TRBD2 (5 bases). V gave up 3 bases and J gave up 3 bases, with 18 bases separating them. The CDR3 has 15 amino acids. Looked up from germline, CDR1 is DFQATT and CDR2 is SNEGSKA (reference sequence).

This clonotype turned up a few times. The V and J genes are TRBV30 and TRBJ1-2; unclear D gene. Per germline, CDR1 GTSNPN and CDR2 SVGIG (reference sequence). V was clipped by 1 base and J by 0 bases, with 15 bases between them. This CDR3 region has 16 residues. Written as DNA, the CDR3 is TGTGCCTGGAGTGGTCGGCGGACCCATGCTAACTATGGCTACACCTTC. As protein: CAWSGRRTHANYGYTF.

In this sample, this clonotype turned up many times. The chain is built from TRBV19 and TRBJ2-1; D perhaps matches TRBD2 (5 bases). Germline V CDR1 and CDR2: LNHDA, SQIVND (reference sequence). The CDR3 is 12 amino acids. V lost 8 bases to trimming and J lost 12 bases, with 17 bases between them. The CDR3 bases are TGTGCCAGTCGCGACGGGATCCTGGGGCAGTTCTTC. Translating it yields CASRDGILGQFF.

The table lists this clonotype with many counts. The chain recombines TRBV12-3 or TRBV12-4 with TRBJ2-7; D unresolved. This CDR3 has 14 amino acids. Trimming took off 5 bases at V and 2 bases at J, with 13 bases between the two ends. CDR3 coding DNA: TGTGCCAGCAGTAGACCCGGGTCCGCCTACGAGCAGTACTTC. Protein sequence: CASSRPGSAYEQYF.

J is TRBJ2-1 and V is TRBV20-1; D might be TRBD1 (5 bases). Germline V gives CDR1 DFQATT, CDR2 SNEGSKA (reference sequence). V was trimmed by 0 bases and J by 8 bases, leaving 14 bases between them. This CDR3 comprises 14 residues. The CDR3 spells CSARDWYQGDEQFF. The CDR3 region has the DNA TGCAGTGCTAGAGATTGGTATCAGGGCGATGAGCAGTTCTTC.

This clonotype was detected a few times. V and J are TRBV15 and TRBJ1-1; maybe TRBD1 (5 bases). Deletions cut 1 base from V and 4 bases from J, with 13 bases between. Germline loops: CDR1 LNHNV, CDR2 YYDKDF (reference sequence). The CDR3 runs to 15 residues. CDR3 region: CATSRVRGVGTEAFF. CDR3 sequence (DNA): TGTGCCACCAGCAGAGTTAGAGGGGTGGGCACTGAAGCTTTCTTT.

The chain has TRBV18 and TRBJ2-5; D unclear. Germline V gives CDR1 KGHSH, CDR2 LQKENI. There are 14 residues in the CDR3. The V and J ends lost 2 bases and 3 bases respectively, with 10 bases between them. Here the CDR3 DNA reads TGTGCCAGCTCACCAAGTACCACAAAAGAGACCCAGTACTTC. It yields the protein CASSPSTTKETQYF.

V usage is TRBV19 and J usage is TRBJ1-2; tentatively, D is TRBD1 (5 bases). Germline lookup yields CDR1 LNHDA and CDR2 SQIVND (reference sequence). Trimming took 8 bases from V and 5 from J, leaving 15 bases between them. The CDR3 runs 13 residues. Here the CDR3 reads CASEIRQPYGYTF. CDR3 DNA: TGTGCCAGTGAAATTCGACAGCCGTATGGCTACACCTTC. The whole variable domain, remainder taken from reference TRBV19 and TRBJ1-2, is DGGITQSPKYLFRKEGQNVTLSCEQNLNHDAMYWYRQDPGQGLRLIYYSQIVNDFQKGDIAEGYSVSREKKESFPLTVTSAQKNPTAFYLCASEIRQPYGYTFGSGTRLTVV.

A few counts support this clonotype. The DNA for the CDR3 is TGTGCCAGCAGTGGTTCCGGGACCTTCTATGGCTACACCTTC. Residues: CASSGSGTFYGYTF. The chain recombines TRBV2 with TRBJ1-2, with TRBD1 as a possible D gene (5 bases). CDR3 length: 14 residues. CDR1 is SNHLY, CDR2 FYNNEI, per germline. V lost 4 bases, J lost 4 bases, and 13 bases lay in between.

This clonotype has just a few counts. V is TRBV29-1 and J is TRBJ2-5; 9 nucleotides line up with TRBD1. The CDR3 spans 14 residues. The V gene's germline CDR1 is SQVTM and CDR2 ANQGSEA. The ends lost 4 bases at V and 5 bases at J; junction bases unmatched: 8. The CDR3: CSVARDRDGETQYF. The CDR3 nucleotides are TGCAGCGTTGCCCGGGACAGGGATGGGGAGACCCAGTACTTC.

This clonotype was recorded at least ten times. The chain carries TRBV7-3 and TRBJ1-5, with 7 bases that match TRBD1. Unmatched junction bases numbered 0, after V lost 2 bases and J lost 5 bases. Germline CDR1 reads SGHTA; CDR2 reads FQGTGA. The CDR3 spans 13 residues. CDR3 nucleotide sequence: TGTGCCAGCAGCTTAGGGACAGATCAGCCCCAGCATTTT. It yields the protein CASSLGTDQPQHF.

This rearrangement joins TRBV9 to TRBJ2-3; TRBD2 matches 10 bases. The CDR3 totals 17 residues. Germline CDR1 is SGDLS and CDR2 is YYNGEE. V lost 5 bases and J lost 3; bases outside the gene matches: 12. CDR3 DNA: TGTGCCAGCAGTTTAGCGGGGGGCTACGGGAGGACAGATACGCAGTATTTT. This encodes CASSLAGGYGRTDTQYF.